This T cell receptor beta chain was obtained from a study of T cells in Graves' hyperthyroidism and ophthalmopathy. Germline CDR1 reads GTSNPN; CDR2 reads SVGIG (reference sequence). CDR3 length equals 12 residues. With 1 base removed from V and 5 bases from J, the gap between germline ends came to 8 bases. Researchers took RNA transcripts and amplified the TCR beta CDR3 regions from them. First-round RT-PCR with HTBI primers amplified the TCR CDR3 region. TCRdb passed the multiplex PCR reads through MiXCR, listing each CDR3 protein once. The sample gives more than 500,000 distinct CDR3 sequences, 12% to 15% of which show up once; approximately 15% is in the top ten. Turning to this clonotype: Its target is unknown.

The study, taken as a whole, reports: Blood also contained most expanded thyroid clonotypes above 0.001. A 13 V-J signature model discriminated ophthalmopathy versus stable hyperthyroidism.

The TCR sequence derives from a woman between 40 and 50 years old with Graves' hyperthyroidism. Specimen: blood. This chain connects TRBV30 to TRBJ2-5; D is perhaps TRBD1 (5 bases). The CDR3 nucleotides read TGTGCCTGGAGTGGGGGCGGTGAGACCCAGTACTTC. It specifies CAWSGGGETQYF. The whole variable domain, filled in from reference TRBV30 and TRBJ2-5, reads SQTIHQWPATLVQPVGSPLSLECTVEGTSNPNLYWYRQAAGRGLQLLFYSVGIGQISSEVPQNLSASRPQDRQFILSSKKLLLSDSGFYLCAWSGGGETQYFGPGTRLLVL.